This T cell receptor (beta chain) was sequenced during a study of beta chain features in type 1 diabetes. Study-level results: Type 1 diabetes patients showed a moderate but significant shortening of TCRB CDR3s in all four CD4+ subsets.

V lost 10 bases and J 3 bases, leaving 15 bases between the germline ends. The length of the CDR3 is 13 residues. CDR1 and CDR2 (germline): MDHEN, SYDVKM. As every portion of the isolated RNA was reverse transcribed, the sequencing read expressed TCRB transcripts. Using immunoSEQ multiplex PCR, the repertoire was profiled, and TCRdb retains in-frame clones only, with some absent. Of some 360,000 clones in the sample, 9.6% were seen once. Comments on this clone: The antigen is undetermined.

The V gene is TRBV28, the J gene TRBJ1-1, with unresolved D. This TCR came from a man aged 25 to 45 with type 1 diabetes. Sequencing input: central memory CD4+ T cells from blood. CDR3 sequence reads: CATLGYLDTEAFF. The CDR3 DNA reads TGTGCCACTCTGGGTTACCTTGACACTGAAGCTTTCTTT.